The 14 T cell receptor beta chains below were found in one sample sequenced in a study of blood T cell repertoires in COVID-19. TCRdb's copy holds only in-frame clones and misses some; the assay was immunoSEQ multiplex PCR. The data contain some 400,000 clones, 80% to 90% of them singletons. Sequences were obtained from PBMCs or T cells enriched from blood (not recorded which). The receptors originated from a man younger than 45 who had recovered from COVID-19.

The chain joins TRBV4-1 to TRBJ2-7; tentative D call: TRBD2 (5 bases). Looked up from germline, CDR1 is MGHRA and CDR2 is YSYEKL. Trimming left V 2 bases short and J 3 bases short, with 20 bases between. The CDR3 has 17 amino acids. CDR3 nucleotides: TGCGCCAGCAGCCAACAACCGCCGGGAAGGATGGACTACGAGCAGTACTTC. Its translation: CASSQQPPGRMDYEQYF.

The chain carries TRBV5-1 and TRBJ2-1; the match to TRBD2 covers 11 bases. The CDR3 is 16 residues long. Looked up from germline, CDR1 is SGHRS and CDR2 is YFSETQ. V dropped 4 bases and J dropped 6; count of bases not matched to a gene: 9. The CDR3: CASSLLLGTSGNEQFF. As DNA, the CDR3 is TGCGCCAGCAGCCTGTTATTAGGGACTAGCGGCAATGAGCAGTTCTTC.

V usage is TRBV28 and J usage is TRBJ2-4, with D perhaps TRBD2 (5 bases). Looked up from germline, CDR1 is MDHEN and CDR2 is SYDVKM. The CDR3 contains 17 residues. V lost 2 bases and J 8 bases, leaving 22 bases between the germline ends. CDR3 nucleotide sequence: TGTGCCAGCAGTTTAGGGATTCAAGGACCCCCCGGGGACATTCAGTACTTC. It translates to CASSLGIQGPPGDIQYF.

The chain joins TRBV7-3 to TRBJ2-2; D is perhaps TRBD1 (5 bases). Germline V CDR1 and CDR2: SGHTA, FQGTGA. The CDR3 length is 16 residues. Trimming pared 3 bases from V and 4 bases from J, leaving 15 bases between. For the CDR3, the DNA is TGTGCCAGCAGCTTGTCCGGGCAGGGTCTCACCGGGGAGCTGTTTTTT. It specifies CASSLSGQGLTGELFF.

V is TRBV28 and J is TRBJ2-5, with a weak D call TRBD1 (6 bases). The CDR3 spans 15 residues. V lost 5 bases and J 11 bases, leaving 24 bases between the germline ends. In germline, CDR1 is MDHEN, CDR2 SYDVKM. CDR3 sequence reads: CASSLLVEGRGIQYF. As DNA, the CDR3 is TGTGCCAGCAGTCTGCTTGTAGAGGGAAGGGGGATTCAGTACTTC.

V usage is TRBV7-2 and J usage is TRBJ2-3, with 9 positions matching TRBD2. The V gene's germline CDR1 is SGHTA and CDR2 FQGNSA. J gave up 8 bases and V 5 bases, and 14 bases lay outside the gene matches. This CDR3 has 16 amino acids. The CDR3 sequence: CASSPPGRKREATQYF. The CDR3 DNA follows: TGTGCCAGCAGCCCTCCCGGGAGGAAGCGGGAGGCTACGCAGTATTTT.

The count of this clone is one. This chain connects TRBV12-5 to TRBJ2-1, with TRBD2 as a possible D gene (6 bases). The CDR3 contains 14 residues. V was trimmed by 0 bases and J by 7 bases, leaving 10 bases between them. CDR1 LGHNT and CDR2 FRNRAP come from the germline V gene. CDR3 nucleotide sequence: TGTGCTAGTGGTTTGGTAGGACTAATAAATGAGCAGTTCTTC. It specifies CASGLVGLINEQFF.

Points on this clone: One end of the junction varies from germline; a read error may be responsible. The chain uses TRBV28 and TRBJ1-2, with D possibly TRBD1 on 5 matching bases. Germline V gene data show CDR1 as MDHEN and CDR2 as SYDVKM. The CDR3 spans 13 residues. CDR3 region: CASSSQGTYRYTF. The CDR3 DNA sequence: TGTGCCAGCAGTTCTCAGGGAACCTATCGCTACACCTTC.

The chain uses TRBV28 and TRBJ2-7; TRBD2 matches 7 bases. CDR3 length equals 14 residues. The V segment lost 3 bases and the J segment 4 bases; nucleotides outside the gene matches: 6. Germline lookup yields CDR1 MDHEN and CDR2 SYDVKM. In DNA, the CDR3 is TGTGCCAGCAGTTTGGCGGGAGAGGTTTACGAGCAGTACTTC. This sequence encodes CASSLAGEVYEQYF.

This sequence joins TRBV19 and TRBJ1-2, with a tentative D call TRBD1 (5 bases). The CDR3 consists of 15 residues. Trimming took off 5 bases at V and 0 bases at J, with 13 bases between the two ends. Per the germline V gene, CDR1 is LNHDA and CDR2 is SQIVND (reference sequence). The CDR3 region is CASSESDTANYGYTF. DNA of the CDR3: TGTGCCAGTAGTGAGTCGGACACGGCTAACTATGGCTACACCTTC.

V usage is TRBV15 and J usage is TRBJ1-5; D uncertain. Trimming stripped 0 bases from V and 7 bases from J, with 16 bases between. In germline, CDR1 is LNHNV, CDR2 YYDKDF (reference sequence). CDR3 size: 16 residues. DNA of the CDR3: TGTGCCACCAGCAGAGACGGGATTTACGGGGAACAGCCCCAGCATTTT. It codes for CATSRDGIYGEQPQHF.

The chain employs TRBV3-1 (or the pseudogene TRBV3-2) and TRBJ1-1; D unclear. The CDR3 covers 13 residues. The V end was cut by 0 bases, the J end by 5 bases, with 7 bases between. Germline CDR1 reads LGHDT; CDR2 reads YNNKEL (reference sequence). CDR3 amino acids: CASSQEGRTEAFF. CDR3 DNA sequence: TGTGCCAGCAGCCAAGAGGGCAGGACTGAAGCTTTCTTT.

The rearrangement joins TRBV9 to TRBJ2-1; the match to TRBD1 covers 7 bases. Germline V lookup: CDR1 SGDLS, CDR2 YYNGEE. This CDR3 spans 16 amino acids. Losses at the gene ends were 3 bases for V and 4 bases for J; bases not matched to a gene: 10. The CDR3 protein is CASSANEGAGYNEQFF. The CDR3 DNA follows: TGTGCCAGCAGCGCCAACGAGGGGGCTGGTTACAATGAGCAGTTCTTC.

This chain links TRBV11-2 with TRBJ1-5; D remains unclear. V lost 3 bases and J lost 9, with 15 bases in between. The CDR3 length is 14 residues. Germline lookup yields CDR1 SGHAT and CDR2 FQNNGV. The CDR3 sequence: CASSLGFRNAPQHF. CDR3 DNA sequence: TGTGCCAGCAGCTTGGGTTTCAGGAACGCGCCCCAGCATTTT.